In this sample, the clone carrying this T cell receptor (beta chain) turned up once. RNA was isolated and reverse transcribed to cDNA, the sequencing template. Some clones are missing from TCRdb's copy, which holds only in-frame ones; the method was immunoSEQ multiplex PCR. The table records about 250,000 clones, 45% to 70% of them present only once. This specimen comes from a study of CD8+ T cells in alopecia areata. Treatment noted: oral pan-JAK inhibitor, 5-10 mg twice daily. V shed 9 bases and J shed 9 bases, with 15 bases lying between them. The CDR3 runs to 12 residues. Germline CDR1 reads SNHLY; CDR2 reads FYNNEI.

Material: CD4+ T cells sorted from blood, obtained around week 52, from a patient treated with tofacitinib. The chain recombines TRBV2 with TRBJ1-5; a weak D match, TRBD1 (5 bases). This sequence was found in a human donor with alopecia areata. CDR3 protein: CASRGGLVPQHF. CDR3 bases: TGTGCCAGTAGGGGAGGGCTGGTGCCCCAGCATTTT.